A selection of T cell receptor beta chains follows, all from one sample in a study of CD8 T cells in Susac syndrome. TCRdb reanalysed the immunoSEQ multiplex PCR reads using MiXCR and keeps one entry per CDR3 protein. This table has 250,000 to 300,000 distinct CDR3 sequences, about 91% appearing once. Input material: CD8+ T cells from PBMCs. These receptors were taken from a human donor with multiple sclerosis. The CDR3 runs from the conserved cysteine through the conserved F or W. D genes are given only for firm matches. Only some rows state a clone size, as once, few, many or a class for expanded clones.

v_gene,j_gene,d_gene,abundance,len,CDR3nt,CDR3aa
TRBV20-1,TRBJ2-7,TRBD1,NA,14,TGCAGTGCGCATAACAGGGGGCCCTTTTACGAGCAGTACTTC,CSAHNRGPFYEQYF
TRBV9,TRBJ1-2,NA,NA,14,TGTGCCAGCAGCGTAGACAGTATTAACTATGGCTACACCTTC,CASSVDSINYGYTF
TRBV28,TRBJ1-4,NA,NA,14,TGTGCCAGCAGAATACCGGGCTTCCAGGAAAAACTGTTTTTT,CASRIPGFQEKLFF
TRBV5-6,TRBJ2-6,NA,few,12,TGTGCCAGCAGCCCCGGGGCCAACGTCCTGACTTTC,CASSPGANVLTF
TRBV4-1,TRBJ2-7,TRBD1,few,15,TGCGCCAGCAGCCAAGATCGGACAGGGCACTACGAGCAGTACTTC,CASSQDRTGHYEQYF
TRBV18,TRBJ1-5,NA,NA,15,TGTGCCAGCTCACCTCCGGGGGGTAGCAATCAGCCCCAGCATTTT,CASSPPGGSNQPQHF
TRBV27,TRBJ1-2,NA,NA,16,TGTGCCAGCAGTTTCGGGTTCGAGCCAGCTAACTATGGCTACACCTTC,CASSFGFEPANYGYTF
TRBV29-1,TRBJ2-2,NA,NA,13,TGCAGCGTTCCACTTGCGAACACCGGGGAGCTGTTTTTT,CSVPLANTGELFF
TRBV20-1,TRBJ2-1,NA,NA,13,TGCAGTGCTTCTAGCCCTTATTACAATGAGCAGTTCTTC,CSASSPYYNEQFF
TRBV11-3,TRBJ2-1,TRBD1,NA,16,TGTGCCAGCAGCCCGACCGGGACAGGGCTTTACAATGAGCAGTTCTTC,CASSPTGTGLYNEQFF
TRBV20-1,TRBJ1-5,NA,NA,17,TGCAGTGCTAGACCCGTAGACCCAATTTATAGCAATCAGCCCCAGCATTTT,CSARPVDPIYSNQPQHF
TRBV6-2/TRBV6-3,TRBJ2-1,TRBD1,NA,15,TGTGCCAGCAGAAAACAGGGGGCCGTCTACAATGAGCAGTTCTTC,CASRKQGAVYNEQFF
TRBV7-9,TRBJ2-1,NA,NA,18,TGTGCCAGCAGCGGCTACCGTCCCCACTCCTCTTCCTACAATGAGCAGTTCTTC,CASSGYRPHSSSYNEQFF
TRBV7-3,TRBJ2-2,TRBD2,NA,17,TGTGCCAGCAGCTCCGGAAGCGGGGGGATATCCACCGGGGAGCTGTTTTTT,CASSSGSGGISTGELFF
TRBV29-1,TRBJ2-7,NA,NA,14,TGCAGCGTTGAGGGGGCCCGTGGACCCTACGAGCAGTACTTC,CSVEGARGPYEQYF
TRBV4-2,TRBJ2-1,TRBD1,NA,15,TGTGCCAGCAGCCCTGATTACAGGGGCAACAATGAGCAGTTCTTC,CASSPDYRGNNEQFF
TRBV27,TRBJ2-1,TRBD2,NA,15,TGTGCCAGCAGTTTCAGCGGGGAGGGCTACAATGAGCAGTTCTTC,CASSFSGEGYNEQFF
TRBV7-9,TRBJ2-1,TRBD2,NA,15,TGTGCCAGCAGCTTGGCTAGCGGGAGATACAATGAGCAGTTCTTC,CASSLASGRYNEQFF
TRBV29-1,TRBJ2-1,NA,NA,11,TGCAGCGTTGAGGCTTGGAATGAGCAGTTCTTC,CSVEAWNEQFF
TRBV7-9,TRBJ1-3,NA,NA,13,TGTGCCAGCAGCCCCCAATTAGGAAACACCATATATTTT,CASSPQLGNTIYF
TRBV7-6,TRBJ2-7,NA,once,15,TGTGCCAGCAGCTTATCGCAGGGGAGTTTCTACGAGCAGTACTTC,CASSLSQGSFYEQYF
TRBV19,TRBJ2-1,NA,NA,17,TGTGCCAGTAGTATAGTCTCCGGAGCTTATTCTCCCAATGAGCAGTTCTTC,CASSIVSGAYSPNEQFF
TRBV19,TRBJ1-1,TRBD1,NA,12,TGTGCCAGTGATACAGGGGGAACTGAAGCTTTCTTT,CASDTGGTEAFF
TRBV5-5,TRBJ2-5,NA,NA,16,TGTGCCAGCAGCTTGATGTCGGGGGCCTACCAAGAGACCCAGTACTTC,CASSLMSGAYQETQYF
TRBV6-5,TRBJ2-4,NA,NA,14,TGTGCCAGCAGTTACTCGGGCGGTGGGGACATTCAGTACTTC,CASSYSGGGDIQYF
TRBV28,TRBJ2-3,TRBD2,NA,17,TGTGCCAGCAGTGAGATCGGGAGGGGCGAGTACACAGATACGCAGTATTTT,CASSEIGRGEYTDTQYF
TRBV20-1,TRBJ2-7,NA,NA,14,TGCAGTGCTAGAGCAGCGGGCGCCATCTACGAGCAGTACTTC,CSARAAGAIYEQYF
TRBV19,TRBJ2-7,NA,NA,14,TGTGCCAGTAGTCTCGGGACATCTTGGGAAGGGCAGTACTTC,CASSLGTSWEGQYF
TRBV20-1,TRBJ2-5,TRBD2,NA,15,TGCAGTGCTAGAGGGACTAGCGGGGAACAAGAGACCCAGTACTTC,CSARGTSGEQETQYF
TRBV27,TRBJ1-5,NA,NA,15,TGTGCCAGCAGTTTCGGGACGCCGTTAGGGCAGCCCCAGCATTTT,CASSFGTPLGQPQHF
TRBV20-1,TRBJ2-5,NA,NA,17,TGCAGTGCTAGAGTTACAGGGAAAGTTGAATTGGAAGAGACCCAGTACTTC,CSARVTGKVELEETQYF
TRBV27,TRBJ2-7,NA,NA,12,TGCTCTGCCGGCAGAGTTAACGACGAGCAGTACTTC,CSAGRVNDEQYF
TRBV7-9,TRBJ2-7,NA,NA,12,TGTGCCAGCAGCTTAGGTTCGAGGGAGCAGTACTTC,CASSLGSREQYF
TRBV4-3,TRBJ2-1,TRBD2,NA,17,TGCGCCAGCAGCCAAGAAGGCCTAGCGGGGGGGAACAATGAGCAGTTCTTC,CASSQEGLAGGNNEQFF
TRBV4-2,TRBJ1-1,NA,NA,15,TGTGCCAGCAGCCAAGTTAGGGGCGGTAATACTGAAGCTTTCTTT,CASSQVRGGNTEAFF
TRBV6-1,TRBJ2-7,NA,NA,15,TGTGCCAGCAGTGAACTAACTAACTCGCCCTACGAGCAGTACTTC,CASSELTNSPYEQYF
TRBV28,TRBJ2-7,NA,NA,13,TGTGCCAGCCTAGGACCACCGTCCTACGAGCAGTACTTC,CASLGPPSYEQYF
TRBV29-1,TRBJ2-1,NA,NA,13,TGCAGCGCAGGGACTGGCCTGGGCTATGAGCAGTTCTTC,CSAGTGLGYEQFF
TRBV7-9,TRBJ2-5,TRBD1,NA,15,TGTGCCAGCACCATCAGACAGGGCACTCAAGAGACCCAGTACTTC,CASTIRQGTQETQYF